This TCR beta chain was profiled in a study of T cell responses to AZD1222 COVID-19 vaccine. Per germline, CDR1 SGHVS and CDR2 FNYEAQ. The length of the CDR3 is 13 residues. The V end was cut by 5 bases, the J end by 3 bases, with 8 bases between. Concerning this clone: Its cognate antigen is unknown.

Measured with immunoSEQ multiplex PCR; TCRdb has only the in-frame clones, and not every one. The repertoire holds around 50,000 clones, with around 89% as singletons. Notes on the study in general: Only 5 to 7 AZD1222 recipients were seropositive at baseline. Every sample of the repertoires postdated the peak T cell response. Spike-specific TCR breadth and depth both grew after two AZD1222 doses. Among the donors, most were white British and more were female, and clonal diversity was possibly underestimated.

The chain carries TRBV7-6 and TRBJ2-1; D possibly corresponds to TRBD1 (6 bases). The material sequenced was peripheral blood, taken 28 days after the second AZD1222 dose. This receptor was taken from an adult who received the AZD1222 COVID-19 vaccine. The CDR3 is CASSQGSYNEQFF. CDR3 sequence (DNA): TGTGCCAGCAGCCAGGGGAGCTACAATGAGCAGTTCTTC.